The sequence of this TCR beta chain was determined in a study of beta chain features in type 1 diabetes. The study's findings and limits: TCRB CDR3 length was moderately but significantly reduced in all four CD4+ subsets of Type 1 diabetes patients. In comparison with healthy donors, patients had naive, central memory and Treg TCRB repertoires that appeared more similar.

This CDR3 has 14 residues. V was clipped by 4 bases and J by 1 base, with 10 bases between them. Germline assignment: CDR1 SEHNR and CDR2 FQNEAQ (reference sequence). Reverse transcribing all isolated RNA meant expressed TCRB transcripts were sequenced. Measured with immunoSEQ multiplex PCR; TCRdb has only the in-frame clones, and not every one. The table records about 270,000 clones, roughly an eighth of them present only once. On this clone itself: Its antigen is unknown.

V gene TRBV7-9 combines with J gene TRBJ1-1; D unresolved. The sample taken for sequencing was naive CD4+ T cells from blood. The TCR was taken from a man younger than 40 with type 1 diabetes. CDR3 nucleotides: TGTGCCAGCAGCTCCCTCGCGGCGAACACTGAAGCTTTCTTT. It yields the protein CASSSLAANTEAFF. Full variable domain (remainder filled in from reference TRBV7-9 and TRBJ1-1): DTGVSQNPRHKITKRGQNVTFRCDPISEHNRLYWYRQTLGQGPEFLTYFQNEAQLEKSRLLSDRFSAERPKGSFSTLEIQRTEQGDSAMYLCASSSLAANTEAFFGQGTRLTVV.